This passage covers 29 T cell receptor beta chains from one sample sequenced in a study of regulatory T cells in long-lasting Graves disease. Time point reported: newly diagnosed GD, antithyroid drugs for less than 3 months. After RNA was extracted from PBMCs, the TCR library was made from it. To make TCR beta libraries, researchers used iRepertoire HTBI primers and Arm-PCR of CDR3 regions. TCRdb passed the multiplex PCR reads through MiXCR, listing each CDR3 protein once. Of roughly 420,000 distinct CDR3 sequences in the sample, roughly 15% were seen once. These data are also associated with another study on T cells in Graves' hyperthyroidism and ophthalmopathy.

The sample consisted of peripheral blood mononuclear cells (PBMCs), taken at new diagnosis, from a patient treated with antithyroid drugs. The receptors shown here come from a woman in her thirties with Graves disease.

The chain recombines TRBV29-1 with TRBJ2-7; TRBD1 might be the D (5 bases). V was cut by 0 bases and J by 5 bases, with 8 bases left in between. The CDR3 contains 12 residues. The germline gives CDR1 SQVTM, CDR2 ANQGSEA. CDR3: CSVEDPRDEQYF. In nucleotides, the CDR3 is TGCAGCGTTGAAGACCCCAGGGACGAGCAGTACTTC.

The chain uses TRBV7-8 and TRBJ2-4; possibly TRBD1 or TRBD2 for D (6 bases each). Germline assignment: CDR1 SGHVS and CDR2 FQNEAQ. The V end was cut by 3 bases, the J end by 7 bases, with 22 bases between. The CDR3 is 17 residues long. CDR3 sequence: CASSFRPRGYGSNIQYF. DNA of the CDR3: TGTGCCAGCAGCTTTAGACCCAGGGGATACGGGAGTAACATTCAGTACTTC.

V is TRBV20-1 and J is TRBJ2-3; D uncertain. Germline V gives CDR1 DFQATT, CDR2 SNEGSKA (reference sequence). With 3 bases removed from V and 5 bases from J, the gap between germline ends came to 6 bases. The length of the CDR3 is 11 residues. The CDR3 sequence is CSARPQDTQYF. As DNA, the CDR3 is TGCAGTGCTAGGCCCCAAGATACGCAGTATTTT.

This clonotype was seen many times. The chain couples TRBV20-1 to TRBJ1-2; D remains unclear. Germline CDR1 is DFQATT and CDR2 is SNEGSKA (reference sequence). V lost 6 bases, J lost 3 bases, and 11 bases lay in between. CDR3 length equals 12 residues. The CDR3 DNA reads as TGCAGTGCCGGTACCACGGACTATGGCTACACCTTC. As protein: CSAGTTDYGYTF.

This clonotype was recorded at least ten times. The chain combines TRBV12-3 or TRBV12-4 with TRBJ2-6; D is unresolved. Between the trimmed V and J ends, which lost 6 bases and 2 bases, there was a span of 11 bases. This CDR3 is 15 amino acids long. The CDR3 DNA follows: TGTGCCAGCAGCCCCTTTCGGACTGGGGCCAACGTCCTGACTTTC. Encoded protein: CASSPFRTGANVLTF.

This clonotype showed up just a few times. The V call is TRBV15, the J call TRBJ1-1; D uncertain. Trimming pared 1 base from V and 1 base from J, leaving 7 bases between. Germline CDR1 is LNHNV and CDR2 is YYDKDF (reference sequence). The CDR3 extends over 14 amino acids. CDR3 sequence reads: CATSRGQTNTEAFF. The DNA of the CDR3 is TGTGCCACCAGCAGAGGACAAACGAACACTGAAGCTTTCTTT.

On this clonotype itself: This sequence may be a read error, since a much larger clone differs from it by one base. The rearrangement uses TRBV18 and TRBJ2-2; the match to TRBD1 covers 8 bases. The CDR3 length is 15 residues. Germline-derived CDR1 and CDR2 are KGHSH and LQKENI. The CDR3 region has the DNA TGTGCCAGCTCACCGGACAGGGTGAACACCAGGGAGCTGTTTTTT. This translates into CASSPDRVNTRELFF.

This clonotype was detected ten times or more. V and J are TRBV28 and TRBJ2-7, with 12 nucleotides matching TRBD2. CDR1 is MDHEN, CDR2 SYDVKM, per germline. V was pared by 2 bases and J by 1 base, with 6 bases of the junction left unmatched. This CDR3 is built from 17 residues. The DNA of the CDR3 is TGTGCCAGCAGTTTAGGGCCGCTAGCGGGAGGGTCCTACGAGCAGTACTTC. Translation gives CASSLGPLAGGSYEQYF. Based on the CDR3 plus reference TRBV28 and TRBJ2-7, the full variable domain is DVKVTQSSRYLVKRTGEKVFLECVQDMDHENMFWYRQDPGLGLRLIYFSYDVKMKEKGDIPEGYSVSREKKERFSLILESASTNQTSMYLCASSLGPLAGGSYEQYFGPGTRLTVT.

This clonotype came up a few times. The genes are TRBV24-1 and TRBJ2-6; weak D call: TRBD2 (5 bases). The CDR3 sequence is 16 residues long. Trimming stripped 5 bases from V and 4 bases from J, with 14 bases between. In germline, CDR1 is KGHDR, CDR2 SFDVKD. CDR3 bases: TGTGCCACCAGTGCTCGAGAGGGTTTGGGGGCCAACGTCCTGACTTTC. Protein sequence: CATSAREGLGANVLTF.

The J gene is TRBJ2-2, the V gene TRBV5-5; D unclear. Between the trimmed V and J ends, which lost 0 bases and 4 bases, there was a span of 13 bases. Germline V CDR1 and CDR2: SGHKS, YYEKEE (reference sequence). The CDR3 loop spans 16 amino acids. In DNA, the CDR3 is TGTGCCAGCAGCTTGGGCCTGCCACTGGTCACCGGGGAGCTGTTTTTT. It encodes CASSLGLPLVTGELFF.

Many counts were recorded for this clonotype. The chain uses TRBV6-5 and TRBJ1-2, with D maybe TRBD1 (6 bases). Deletions cut 0 bases from V and 3 bases from J, with 8 bases between. The CDR3 runs 14 residues. The germline V gene has CDR1 MNHEY and CDR2 SVGAGI. For the CDR3, the DNA is TGTGCCAGCAGTTACTCAGGACAGCACTATGGCTACACCTTC. Translated: CASSYSGQHYGYTF.

This rearrangement joins TRBV25-1 to TRBJ2-2, with D possibly being TRBD1 (6 bases). Germline V gives CDR1 MGHDK, CDR2 SYGVNS. The CDR3 extends over 16 amino acids. V lost 2 bases and J 0 bases, leaving 10 bases between the germline ends. The CDR3 DNA is TGTGCCAGCAGTGAAACTAGGGGGTCGAACACCGGGGAGCTGTTTTTT. As protein: CASSETRGSNTGELFF.

This clonotype was picked up many times. The rearrangement links TRBV28 to TRBJ2-7; tentatively, D is TRBD2 (6 bases). The germline gives CDR1 MDHEN, CDR2 SYDVKM. With 9 bases removed from V and 3 bases from J, the gap between germline ends came to 18 bases. The CDR3 sequence is 14 residues long. CDR3 coding DNA: TGTGCCAGTTCCCTGGGGACTGAGCACTACGAGCAGTACTTC. This sequence encodes CASSLGTEHYEQYF.

This clonotype has a count of ten or more. This chain links TRBV2 with TRBJ2-1; 11 bases line up with TRBD2. The CDR3 is 14 amino acids. Germline loops: CDR1 SNHLY, CDR2 FYNNEI. V dropped 1 base and J dropped 11; count of bases not matched to a gene: 4. CDR3: CASSEDLTSGKQFF. DNA for the CDR3: TGTGCCAGCAGTGAAGACTTGACTAGCGGGAAGCAGTTCTTC.

CDR3 loop: CASSPGLGRSRYNEQFF. CDR3 DNA sequence: TGCGCCAGCAGCCCGGGTTTAGGCCGGTCCCGCTACAATGAGCAGTTCTTC. V is TRBV5-1 and J is TRBJ2-1, with D unclear. Germline CDR1 reads SGHRS; CDR2 reads YFSETQ. The CDR3 is made up of 17 amino acids. Trimming cost V 4 bases and J 3 bases, with 20 bases left between them.

A word on this clonotype: The conserved phenylalanine or tryptophan normally closing the CDR3 is absent here, so this likely arose from a read error. The rearrangement uses TRBV5-1 and TRBJ2-1, with TRBD2 identical over 9 bases. Trimming removed 2 bases from V and 6 bases from J; junction bases left unmatched: 3. Germline CDR1 SGHRS, CDR2 YFSETQ. This CDR3 region has 14 residues. The CDR3, as DNA: TGCGCCAGCAGCTTTAGCGGGAGAAGCAATGAGCAGTTCCTC. As protein: CASSFSGRSNEQFL.

Concerning this clonotype: A much larger clone differs from this one at a single base, so this may be a read error. This rearrangement joins TRBV7-9 to TRBJ2-5; tentatively, D is TRBD1 (9 bases). The CDR3 runs to 20 residues. The germline CDR1 and CDR2 sequences are SEHNR and FQNEAQ (reference sequence). V lost 5 bases and J 7 bases, leaving 35 bases between the germline ends. Here the CDR3 DNA reads TGTGCCAGCAGCAGCGGGACAGGGACACTATTCGGGAGGGCGCAGGGGACCCAGTACTTC. Translating it yields CASSSGTGTLFGRAQGTQYF. The variable domain in full, with the rest retrieved from reference TRBV7-9 and TRBJ2-5, is DTGVSQNPRHKITKRGQNVTFRCDPISEHNRLYWYRQTLGQGPEFLTYFQNEAQLEKSRLLSDRFSAERPKGSFSTLEIQRTEQGDSAMYLCASSSGTGTLFGRAQGTQYFGPGTRLLVL.

This clonotype has only a few counts. The chain employs TRBV28 and TRBJ1-1, with D possibly TRBD1 on 5 matching bases. V lost 3 bases, J lost 6 bases, and 11 bases lay in between. Germline V gives CDR1 MDHEN, CDR2 SYDVKM. This CDR3 is 13 amino acids long. Here the CDR3 reads CASSFGGWAEAFF. The CDR3 DNA reads TGTGCCAGCAGTTTTGGGGGTTGGGCTGAAGCTTTCTTT. Filled out from reference TRBV28 and TRBJ1-1, the complete variable domain reads DVKVTQSSRYLVKRTGEKVFLECVQDMDHENMFWYRQDPGLGLRLIYFSYDVKMKEKGDIPEGYSVSREKKERFSLILESASTNQTSMYLCASSFGGWAEAFFGQGTRLTVV.

This clonotype was detected ten times or more. V is TRBV29-1 and J is TRBJ2-3; D unclear. CDR1 SQVTM and CDR2 ANQGSEA come from the germline V gene. CDR3 length equals 14 residues. Trimming shortened V by 3 bases and J by 0 bases, and 10 bases separated the two germline ends. This chain's CDR3 is CSVDDETSTDTQYF. CDR3 in DNA: TGCAGCGTTGATGATGAGACAAGCACAGATACGCAGTATTTT.

Many counts were recorded for this clonotype. The chain has TRBV3-1 and TRBJ2-5; D not certain. CDR3 length: 12 residues. V lost 1 base and J lost 5, with 5 bases in between. From germline, CDR1 is LGHDT and CDR2 YNNKEL (reference sequence). For the CDR3, the DNA is TGTGCCAGCAGCCAAGGTGCTGAGACCCAGTACTTC. This codes for CASSQGAETQYF.

The chain carries TRBV7-9 and TRBJ2-7, with a weak D call TRBD1 (6 bases). The CDR3 has 15 amino acids. CDR1 is SEHNR and CDR2 is FQNEAQ in the germline V gene (reference sequence). V was trimmed by 4 bases and J by 7 bases, leaving 20 bases between them. In nucleotides, the CDR3 is TGTGCCAGCAGCTATCAAGGGGGTTCGACCTGGGAGCAGTACTTC. It specifies CASSYQGGSTWEQYF.

The V and J genes are TRBV7-2 and TRBJ2-3, with 8 bases that match TRBD2. Germline CDR1 reads SGHTA; CDR2 reads FQGNSA. The CDR3 consists of 16 residues. The V segment lost 2 bases and the J segment 3 bases; nucleotides outside the gene matches: 7. Written as DNA, the CDR3 is TGTGCCAGCAGCTTATGGCGGGAGGATAGAACAGATACGCAGTATTTT. It yields the protein CASSLWREDRTDTQYF.

The genes are TRBV6-2 or TRBV6-3 and TRBJ2-1; D possibly corresponds to TRBD1 (7 bases). This CDR3 has 15 amino acids. The V and J ends lost 5 bases and 0 bases respectively, with 11 bases between them. The germline CDR1 and CDR2 sequences are MNHEY and SVGEGT. CDR3 protein: CASSGRDSSYNEQFF. The CDR3 DNA reads as TGTGCCAGCAGTGGGCGGGACAGCTCCTACAATGAGCAGTTCTTC.

The genes are TRBV11-2 and TRBJ2-7; 7 bases match TRBD2. Trimming removed 1 base from V and 7 bases from J; junction bases left unmatched: 10. The CDR3 has 15 amino acids. Germline CDR1 is SGHAT and CDR2 is FQNNGV. The CDR3 DNA reads as TGTGCCAGCAGCTTAGGACTAGCCTTACCGGGGGAGCAGTACTTC. This sequence encodes CASSLGLALPGEQYF.

This clonotype was observed at least ten times. The gene calls are TRBV2 and TRBJ1-1; D is uncertain. The germline gives CDR1 SNHLY, CDR2 FYNNEI. V lost 4 bases, J lost 8 bases, and 8 bases lay in between. The CDR3 totals 11 residues. This CDR3 reads CASSGAGEAFF. The CDR3 nucleotides are TGTGCCAGCAGTGGAGCGGGGGAAGCTTTCTTT.

This clonotype was observed many times. The chain links TRBV7-2 to TRBJ2-1, with D possibly matching TRBD2 (5 bases). There are 15 residues in the CDR3. Germline V gene data show CDR1 as SGHTA and CDR2 as FQGNSA. Trimming shortened V by 5 bases and J by 4 bases, and 15 bases separated the two germline ends. CDR3 amino acids: CASSRSARTYNEQFF. CDR3 nucleotides: TGTGCCAGCAGCCGTAGCGCCCGCACGTACAATGAGCAGTTCTTC.

The table lists this clonotype with many counts. The chain combines TRBV20-1 with TRBJ2-2; D remains ambiguous. The germline gives CDR1 DFQATT, CDR2 SNEGSKA (reference sequence). The V gene lost 1 base and the J gene lost 4 bases, with 10 bases spanning the gap. This CDR3 region has 14 residues. CDR3 region: CSARGGLTTGELFF. In DNA form, the CDR3 reads TGCAGTGCTAGAGGTGGCTTGACCACCGGGGAGCTGTTTTTT.

This clonotype has ten or more counts. This chain links TRBV27 with TRBJ2-7; D perhaps matches TRBD1 (5 bases). Trimming cost V 4 bases and J 2 bases, with 9 bases left between them. This CDR3 spans 13 amino acids. Germline loops: CDR1 MNHEY, CDR2 SMNVEV (reference sequence). CDR3 bases: TGTGCCAGCAGTTCCGACAGAACCTACGAGCAGTACTTC. The encoded protein is CASSSDRTYEQYF.

The chain couples TRBV20-1 to TRBJ2-2, with 12 bases matching TRBD2. Germline V gene lookup returns CDR1 DFQATT and CDR2 SNEGSKA (reference sequence). This CDR3 contains 15 residues. Germline trimming cut 6 bases from V and 6 bases from J; bases unmatched to any gene: 8. Written as DNA, the CDR3 is TGCAGTGCGCCATCTAGCGGGAGGGAGTCCGGGGAGCTGTTTTTT. Residues: CSAPSSGRESGELFF.